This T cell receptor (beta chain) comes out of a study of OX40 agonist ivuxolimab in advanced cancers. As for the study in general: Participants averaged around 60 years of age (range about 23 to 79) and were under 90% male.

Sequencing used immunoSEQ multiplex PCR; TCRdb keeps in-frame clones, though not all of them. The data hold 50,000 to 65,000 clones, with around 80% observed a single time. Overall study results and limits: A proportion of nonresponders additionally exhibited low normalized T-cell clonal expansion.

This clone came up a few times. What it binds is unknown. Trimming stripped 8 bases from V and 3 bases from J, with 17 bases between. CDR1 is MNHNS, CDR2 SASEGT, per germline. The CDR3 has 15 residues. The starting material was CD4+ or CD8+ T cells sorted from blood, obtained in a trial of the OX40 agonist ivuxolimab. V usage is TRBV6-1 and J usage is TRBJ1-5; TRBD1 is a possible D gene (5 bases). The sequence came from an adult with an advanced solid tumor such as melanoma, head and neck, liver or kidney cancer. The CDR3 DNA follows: TGTGCCAGCCAGAAGGTGGGGACCCTCAATCAGCCCCAGCATTTT. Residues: CASQKVGTLNQPQHF.